This T cell receptor beta chain appears in the sequencing data of a study of cytomegalovirus exposure and HLA in healthy donors. Produced via immunoSEQ multiplex PCR; TCRdb's table is partial and in-frame only. The sample lists roughly 60,000 clones, approximately 95% seen once, with approximately 1% in the top ten. Trimming cost V 1 base and J 2 bases; bases outside gene matches: 5. The germline gives CDR1 SEHNR, CDR2 FQNEAQ (reference sequence). The CDR3 consists of 16 residues. The sequence derives from a woman aged 18-30 years in good health and CMV-seronegative. The chain couples TRBV7-9 to TRBJ2-3; 8 positions agree with TRBD2. The sample comprised PBMCs. The DNA for the CDR3 is TGTGCCAGCAGCTTAGATCTAGCGGGTCTCACAGATACGCAGTATTTT. Translated, it gives CASSLDLAGLTDTQYF.